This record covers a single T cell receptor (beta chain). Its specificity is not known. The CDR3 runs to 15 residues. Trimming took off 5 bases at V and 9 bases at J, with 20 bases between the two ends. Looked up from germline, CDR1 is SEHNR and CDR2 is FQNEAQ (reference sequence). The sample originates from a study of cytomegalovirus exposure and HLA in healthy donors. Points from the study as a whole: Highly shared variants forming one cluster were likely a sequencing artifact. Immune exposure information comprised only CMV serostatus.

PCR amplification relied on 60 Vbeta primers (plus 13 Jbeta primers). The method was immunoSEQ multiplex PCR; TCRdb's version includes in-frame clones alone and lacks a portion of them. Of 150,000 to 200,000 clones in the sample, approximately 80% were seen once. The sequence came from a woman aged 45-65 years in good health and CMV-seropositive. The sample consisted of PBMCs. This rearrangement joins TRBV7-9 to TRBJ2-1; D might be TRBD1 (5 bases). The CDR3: CASSPLGSQGLEQFF. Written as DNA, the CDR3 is TGTGCCAGCAGCCCCCTCGGTAGCCAGGGCCTTGAGCAGTTCTTC. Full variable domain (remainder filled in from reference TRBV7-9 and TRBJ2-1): DTGVSQNPRHKITKRGQNVTFRCDPISEHNRLYWYRQTLGQGPEFLTYFQNEAQLEKSRLLSDRFSAERPKGSFSTLEIQRTEQGDSAMYLCASSPLGSQGLEQFFGPGTRLTVL.